The 27 T cell receptor beta chains presented below share a single source sample, sequenced in a study of cytomegalovirus exposure and HLA in healthy donors. Use of 60 Vbeta and 13 Jbeta primers characterized the PCR. Method: immunoSEQ multiplex PCR; TCRdb's copy keeps in-frame clones and lacks some. The sample has under 200,000 clones; 65% to 85% are singletons. Specimen: PBMCs. Receptors were obtained from a woman in her thirties or forties in good health and CMV-seropositive.

The chain uses TRBV2 and TRBJ2-7, with 8 bases lining up with TRBD2. Per germline, CDR1 SNHLY and CDR2 FYNNEI. CDR3 length equals 13 residues. J gave up 4 bases and V 7 bases, and 6 bases lay outside the gene matches. CDR3 sequence reads: CASMGTSGYEQYF. The DNA for the CDR3 is TGTGCCAGCATGGGGACTAGTGGGTACGAGCAGTACTTC.

This chain joins TRBV11-2 and TRBJ2-7, with D perhaps matching TRBD1 (6 bases). CDR1 SGHAT and CDR2 FQNNGV come from the germline V gene. Trimming took 5 bases from V and 4 from J, leaving 12 bases between them. The CDR3 is made up of 13 amino acids. The CDR3 sequence: CASSLGQSYEQYF. CDR3 in DNA: TGTGCCAGCAGCCTTGGACAGTCTTACGAGCAGTACTTC. The variable domain in full, completed from reference TRBV11-2 and TRBJ2-7, reads EAGVAQSPRYKIIEKRQSVAFWCNPISGHATLYWYQQILGQGPKLLIQFQNNGVVDDSQLPKDRFSAERLKGVDSTLKIQPAKLEDSAVYLCASSLGQSYEQYFGPGTRLTVT.

This clone turned up a few times. The chain carries TRBV7-9 and TRBJ2-5, with 7 bases fitting TRBD2. Germline V gene sequence: CDR1 SEHNR, CDR2 FQNEAQ (reference sequence). The ends lost 3 bases at V and 2 bases at J; junction bases unmatched: 6. CDR3 size: 15 residues. The CDR3 here is CASSFTGGKQETQYF. Here the CDR3 DNA reads TGTGCCAGCAGCTTTACGGGAGGAAAGCAAGAGACCCAGTACTTC. The full variable domain, with the rest looked up from reference TRBV7-9 and TRBJ2-5, is DTGVSQNPRHKITKRGQNVTFRCDPISEHNRLYWYRQTLGQGPEFLTYFQNEAQLEKSRLLSDRFSAERPKGSFSTLEIQRTEQGDSAMYLCASSFTGGKQETQYFGPGTRLLVL.

The CDR3 sequence is CASSLFGAGGGYTF. Here the CDR3 DNA reads TGTGCCAGCAGTTTATTCGGTGCCGGGGGAGGCTACACCTTC. This sequence joins TRBV28 and TRBJ1-2, with D tentatively TRBD1 (5 bases). The germline gives CDR1 MDHEN, CDR2 SYDVKM. Trimming cost V 1 base and J 8 bases, with 14 bases left between them. CDR3 size: 14 residues.

The chain uses TRBV7-2 and TRBJ2-5; 8 bases map to TRBD2. Per the germline V gene, CDR1 is SGHTA and CDR2 is FQGNSA. The ends lost 5 bases at V and 7 bases at J; junction bases unmatched: 9. The CDR3 is made up of 14 amino acids. CDR3 coding DNA: TGTGCCAGCAGCCCCCGCGGGGGGCTCGGGACCCAGTACTTC. It is translated as CASSPRGGLGTQYF. Combining the CDR3 with reference TRBV7-2 and TRBJ2-5 gives the whole variable domain GAGVSQSPSNKVTEKGKDVELRCDPISGHTALYWYRQSLGQGLEFLIYFQGNSAPDKSGLPSDRFSAERTGGSVSTLTIQRTQQEDSAVYLCASSPRGGLGTQYFGPGTRLLVL.

The rearrangement joins TRBV4-1 to TRBJ2-5, with 11 bases matching TRBD1. The CDR3 loop spans 15 amino acids. V shed 5 bases and J 4 bases; nucleotides not matched to a gene: 6. Per the germline V gene, CDR1 is MGHRA and CDR2 is YSYEKL. CDR3 protein: CASSAGDRGRETQYF. The CDR3 region has the DNA TGCGCCAGCAGCGCTGGGGACAGGGGGAGAGAGACCCAGTACTTC.

J is TRBJ2-2 and V is TRBV30; maybe TRBD1 (6 bases). This CDR3 has 14 residues. Trimming cost V 4 bases and J 2 bases, with 11 bases left between them. CDR1 GTSNPN and CDR2 SVGIG come from the germline V gene (reference sequence). CDR3 loop: CAWKRTDNTGELFF. The CDR3 bases are TGTGCCTGGAAACGGACAGATAACACCGGGGAGCTGTTTTTT.

This clone was picked up a small number of times. The chain has TRBV19 and TRBJ1-2, with D uncertain. The CDR3 extends over 14 amino acids. Germline CDR1 and CDR2: LNHDA and SQIVND (reference sequence). V was trimmed by 7 bases and J by 3 bases, leaving 15 bases between them. CDR3 bases: TGTGCCAGTACCCCTCCCCAGGAACACTATGGCTACACCTTC. Protein: CASTPPQEHYGYTF.

The rearrangement uses TRBV29-1 and TRBJ2-1; 7 bases agree with TRBD2. The CDR3 loop spans 16 amino acids. Trimming removed 3 bases from V and 9 bases from J; junction bases left unmatched: 17. CDR1 SQVTM and CDR2 ANQGSEA come from the germline V gene. The chain's CDR3 is CSVDAASGIGNFEQFF. The CDR3 bases are TGCAGCGTTGATGCTGCGAGCGGGATAGGGAACTTTGAGCAGTTCTTC.

Comments on this clone: The same CDR3 is also encoded by other DNA sequences in this sample. In nucleotides, the CDR3 is TGTGCCAGCAGTCCGGGACAGGGTACTGAAGCTTTCTTT. Translated, it gives CASSPGQGTEAFF. The rearrangement links TRBV28 to TRBJ1-1, with 9 nucleotides matching TRBD1. From germline, CDR1 is MDHEN and CDR2 SYDVKM. Trimming removed 5 bases from V and 5 bases from J; junction bases left unmatched: 3. The CDR3 loop spans 13 amino acids. The complete variable domain, with remaining parts taken from reference TRBV28 and TRBJ1-1, reads DVKVTQSSRYLVKRTGEKVFLECVQDMDHENMFWYRQDPGLGLRLIYFSYDVKMKEKGDIPEGYSVSREKKERFSLILESASTNQTSMYLCASSPGQGTEAFFGQGTRLTVV.

The V and J genes are TRBV9 and TRBJ2-3; 8 bases match TRBD2. The CDR3 has 17 amino acids. From germline, CDR1 is SGDLS and CDR2 YYNGEE. V dropped 0 bases and J dropped 6; count of bases not matched to a gene: 12. The CDR3 loop is CASSVGPRAGGADTQYF. Written as DNA, the CDR3 is TGTGCCAGCAGCGTAGGCCCGCGGGCGGGAGGAGCGGATACGCAGTATTTT.

This chain uses TRBV4-1 with TRBJ1-4, with D perhaps matching TRBD1 (5 bases). Trimming stripped 0 bases from V and 6 bases from J, with 8 bases between. The CDR3 is 14 amino acids. Germline V CDR1 and CDR2: MGHRA, YSYEKL. CDR3 nucleotide sequence: TGCGCCAGCAGCCAAGACAGGGCGGATGAAAAACTGTTTTTT. Translated: CASSQDRADEKLFF.

The V and J genes are TRBV27 and TRBJ2-5, with 8 positions matching TRBD2. Near its end, the DNA agrees better with TRBJ2-7, so the J call may be wrong. CDR1 is MNHEY and CDR2 is SMNVEV in the germline V gene (reference sequence). CDR3 length equals 15 residues. CDR3 nucleotides: TGTGCCAGCAGTCTGAGCGGGGGCCTTGCCTACGAGCAGTACTTC. Translating it yields CASSLSGGLAYEQYF.

This clone appeared once. Other DNA variants within this sample encode the same CDR3. The CDR3 coding sequence is TGTGCCAGCAGCTTAGGACAGGGGGTCTATGGCTACACCTTC. Translated, it gives CASSLGQGVYGYTF. This chain connects TRBV7-2 to TRBJ1-2, with 9 bases lining up with TRBD1. V lost 1 base to trimming and J lost 4 bases; unmatched junction nucleotides: 1. The CDR3 runs 14 residues. Germline-derived CDR1 and CDR2 are SGHTA and FQGNSA.

J is TRBJ2-2 and V is TRBV5-8; possible D gene TRBD2, 6 bases. The CDR3 spans 13 residues. Germline V gene data show CDR1 as SGHTS and CDR2 as YDEGEE. The germline V and J ends were trimmed by 10 bases and 6 bases, with 16 bases remaining between them. CDR3 bases: TGTGCCGACAGTGGGATAGCGGCCGGGGAGCTGTTTTTT. Residues: CADSGIAAGELFF. Supplemented by reference TRBV5-8 and TRBJ2-2, the full variable domain reads EAGVTQSPTHLIKTRGQQATLRCSPISGHTSVYWYQQALGLGLQFLLWYDEGEERNRGNFPPRFSGRQFPNYSSELNVNALELEDSALYLCADSGIAAGELFFGEGSRLTVL.

The chain recombines TRBV19 with TRBJ1-4; TRBD1 aligns across 10 bases. This CDR3 is 15 amino acids long. V shed 4 bases and J 12 bases; nucleotides not matched to a gene: 11. From germline, CDR1 is LNHDA and CDR2 SQIVND (reference sequence). The CDR3: CASSTVPGQGSELFF. The DNA for the CDR3 is TGTGCCAGTAGTACTGTCCCGGGACAGGGGTCGGAACTGTTTTTT.

CDR3 nucleotide sequence: TGTGCCAGCAGTCCTACTGGGGGGGCGCGTGGCTACACCTTC. Translating it yields CASSPTGGARGYTF. The rearrangement uses TRBV28 and TRBJ1-2, with D possibly TRBD1 on 6 matching bases. Trimming left V 5 bases short and J 7 bases short, with 17 bases between. The CDR3 runs to 14 residues. Germline assignment: CDR1 MDHEN and CDR2 SYDVKM.

The chain employs TRBV5-1 and TRBJ1-3; a possible D gene is TRBD1 (5 bases). Trimming stripped 0 bases from V and 0 bases from J, with 7 bases between. This CDR3 spans 15 amino acids. CDR1 and CDR2 (germline): SGHRS, YFSETQ. The CDR3: CASSLETASGNTIYF. The CDR3 nucleotides are TGCGCCAGCAGCTTGGAGACAGCCTCTGGAAACACCATATATTTT.

The chain has TRBV11-2 and TRBJ2-5, with 8 positions matching TRBD2. The germline V gene has CDR1 SGHAT and CDR2 FQNNGV. The CDR3 length is 16 residues. With V trimmed by 5 bases and J by 4 bases, 12 bases remained unmatched. The CDR3 here is CASSQQLAGGPETQYF. CDR3 bases: TGTGCCAGCAGCCAGCAGCTTGCGGGGGGACCAGAGACCCAGTACTTC.

The V gene is TRBV5-1, the J gene TRBJ2-5; 7 nucleotides match TRBD2. CDR1 SGHRS and CDR2 YFSETQ come from the germline V gene. Germline trimming cut 0 bases from V and 5 bases from J; bases unmatched to any gene: 7. This CDR3 has 15 residues. The CDR3 reads CASSLDGGSRETQYF. The CDR3 coding sequence is TGCGCCAGCAGCTTGGACGGGGGGAGTCGGGAGACCCAGTACTTC. The full variable domain, with the rest looked up from reference TRBV5-1 and TRBJ2-5, is KAGVTQTPRYLIKTRGQQVTLSCSPISGHRSVSWYQQTPGQGLQFLFEYFSETQRNKGNFPGRFSGRQFSNSRSEMNVSTLELGDSALYLCASSLDGGSRETQYFGPGTRLLVL.

The chain joins TRBV2 to TRBJ1-2; D remains unclear. Germline values: CDR1 SNHLY, CDR2 FYNNEI. Between the trimmed V and J ends, which lost 1 base and 3 bases, there was a span of 6 bases. The CDR3 covers 13 residues. The CDR3 loop reads CASSEGTYYGYTF. The CDR3 bases are TGTGCCAGCAGTGAAGGGACTTACTATGGCTACACCTTC.

This chain joins TRBV29-1 and TRBJ1-2; possibly TRBD1 for D (5 bases). Trimming stripped 1 base from V and 4 bases from J, with 10 bases between. The CDR3 covers 13 residues. The germline V gene has CDR1 SQVTM and CDR2 ANQGSEA. The CDR3 is CSVEGDRSYGYTF. The CDR3 DNA sequence: TGCAGCGTTGAAGGAGACAGATCCTATGGCTACACCTTC.

On this clone: Other DNA sequences in this specimen translate into the identical CDR3. The V and J genes are TRBV30 and TRBJ1-2; 7 nucleotides agree with TRBD1. Germline V lookup: CDR1 GTSNPN, CDR2 SVGIG (reference sequence). The CDR3 spans 14 residues. Trimming at V came to 3 bases and at J to 3 bases, leaving 7 bases not matched to a gene. CDR3 residues: CAWRTRGGDYGYTF. The CDR3 coding sequence is TGTGCCTGGAGGACGAGAGGGGGCGACTATGGCTACACCTTC. Drawing the rest from reference TRBV30 and TRBJ1-2, the complete variable domain is SQTIHQWPATLVQPVGSPLSLECTVEGTSNPNLYWYRQAAGRGLQLLFYSVGIGQISSEVPQNLSASRPQDRQFILSSKKLLLSDSGFYLCAWRTRGGDYGYTFGSGTRLTVV.

The chain employs TRBV7-2 and TRBJ2-7; 12 nucleotides agree with TRBD2. This CDR3 is 18 amino acids long. Unmatched junction bases numbered 15, after V lost 5 bases and J lost 4 bases. Germline V CDR1 and CDR2: SGHTA, FQGNSA. CDR3 bases: TGTGCCAGCAGCCCACGACCTAGCGGGGGGGCTTTTGGGTACGAGCAGTACTTC. As protein: CASSPRPSGGAFGYEQYF.

The table lists this clone with a few counts. The chain combines TRBV7-2 with TRBJ2-7; D is perhaps TRBD1 (6 bases). CDR1 and CDR2 (germline): SGHTA, FQGNSA. The CDR3 runs to 13 residues. The germline V and J ends were trimmed by 3 bases and 7 bases, with 13 bases remaining between them. The CDR3: CASSFRDTGEQYF. CDR3 sequence (DNA): TGTGCCAGCAGCTTCCGGGACACCGGGGAGCAGTACTTC.

The CDR3, as DNA: TGTGCCAGCAGTTACGGGACTAGCGGGGGGCCCACCGCAGATACGCAGTATTTT. This encodes CASSYGTSGGPTADTQYF. The V and J genes are TRBV28 and TRBJ2-3, with 15 bases that match TRBD2. J lost 4 bases, V lost 4 bases, and 9 bases had no gene match. This CDR3 is built from 18 residues. Per germline, CDR1 MDHEN and CDR2 SYDVKM.

The chain carries TRBV6-6 and TRBJ2-3; D remains ambiguous. Trimming removed 0 bases from V and 0 bases from J, with 10 bases in between. The germline V gene encodes CDR1 MNHNY and CDR2 SVGAGI (reference sequence). CDR3 length equals 16 residues. CDR3 loop: CASSYSSGASTDTQYF. CDR3 sequence (DNA): TGTGCCAGCAGTTACTCGTCCGGTGCTAGCACAGATACGCAGTATTTT.